The 17 T cell receptor beta chains below all came from one sample that was sequenced in a study of shared clonotypes between healthy human individuals. The protocol was immunoSEQ multiplex PCR, while the TCRdb copy is restricted to in-frame clones and leaves out a portion. The repertoire holds about 2.4 million clones, with roughly 92% as singletons. Sequenced material: naive CD4+ T cells sorted from blood. Subset reported: CD45RA+ positively selected. All receptors derive from a man aged 18-30 years in good health.

The V call is TRBV30, the J call TRBJ1-1; D is ambiguous. The CDR3 spans 14 residues. Germline-derived CDR1 and CDR2 are GTSNPN and SVGIG (reference sequence). Trimming removed 2 bases at V and 1 base at J, with 11 bases between. DNA of the CDR3: TGTGCCTGGAGTCCACGGAGACGGAACACTGAAGCTTTCTTT. Encoded protein: CAWSPRRRNTEAFF.

The V call is TRBV6-1, the J call TRBJ2-5, with 8 bases identical to TRBD1. The trim removed 9 bases at V and 5 bases at J, leaving 8 bases unmatched. Germline V lookup: CDR1 MNHNS, CDR2 SASEGT. The CDR3 has 13 residues. The CDR3 protein is CASLRQGPETQYF. CDR3 DNA: TGTGCCAGTCTTAGACAGGGGCCGGAGACCCAGTACTTC.

This rearrangement joins TRBV19 to TRBJ2-5, with a weak D call TRBD2 (5 bases). V was pared by 3 bases and J by 3 bases, with 11 bases between. CDR1 LNHDA and CDR2 SQIVND come from the germline V gene (reference sequence). CDR3 length equals 14 residues. The DNA of the CDR3 is TGTGCCAGTAGTATGTCTGCCGGGGAAGAGACCCAGTACTTC. Its protein product is CASSMSAGEETQYF.

V is TRBV30 and J is TRBJ2-1; TRBD2 matches 11 bases. With V trimmed by 8 bases and J by 9 bases, 12 bases remained unmatched. CDR1 is GTSNPN, CDR2 SVGIG, per germline (reference sequence). There are 14 residues in the CDR3. CDR3 coding DNA: TGTGCCGGGCCTTTAGCGGGGGGGCCCACTGAGCAGTTCTTC. Translated: CAGPLAGGPTEQFF.

The CDR3 sequence is CASSVYIAGGSDTQYF. CDR3 in DNA: TGTGCCAGCAGCGTATACATAGCGGGGGGGTCAGATACGCAGTATTTT. The chain has TRBV9 and TRBJ2-3, with TRBD2 matching 11 bases. V was pared by 1 base and J by 4 bases, with 5 bases of the junction left unmatched. Germline CDR1 is SGDLS and CDR2 is YYNGEE. The CDR3 contains 16 residues.

The CDR3 sequence is CASSDRDIRYEQYF. The CDR3 DNA follows: TGTGCCAGCAGTGACCGGGACATACGATACGAGCAGTACTTC. The rearrangement uses TRBV6-6 and TRBJ2-7; the D gene is possibly TRBD1 (6 bases). Deletions cut 5 bases from V and 4 bases from J, with 15 bases between. CDR1 and CDR2 from the germline V gene are MNHNY and SVGAGI (reference sequence). CDR3 length equals 14 residues.

The chain combines TRBV29-1 with TRBJ2-5; TRBD2 might be the D (6 bases). The CDR3 totals 13 residues. Trimming stripped 6 bases from V and 6 bases from J, with 17 bases between. The V gene's germline CDR1 is SQVTM and CDR2 ANQGSEA. Here the CDR3 reads CSVGGEATKTQYF. CDR3 sequence (DNA): TGCAGCGTGGGAGGTGAGGCCACGAAGACCCAGTACTTC.

The rearrangement links TRBV25-1 to TRBJ2-2; the D call may be TRBD1 or TRBD2 (5 bases each). The CDR3 spans 16 residues. V lost 3 bases to trimming and J lost 2 bases, with 13 bases between them. Germline CDR1 MGHDK, CDR2 SYGVNS. This chain's CDR3 is CASSEVSGRNTGELFF. As DNA, the CDR3 is TGTGCCAGCAGTGAGGTCTCGGGGCGTAACACCGGGGAGCTGTTTTTT.

The sample holds a few counts of this clone. The rearrangement links TRBV29-1 to TRBJ1-1; a weak D match, TRBD1 (5 bases). Germline V gene data show CDR1 as SQVTM and CDR2 as ANQGSEA. Trimming took off 3 bases at V and 3 bases at J, with 11 bases between the two ends. The CDR3 sequence is 13 residues long. The DNA of the CDR3 is TGCAGCGTTGATCCAGGGCCTTACACTGAAGCTTTCTTT. Its translation is CSVDPGPYTEAFF.

V gene TRBV7-2 combines with J gene TRBJ2-4; D possibly corresponds to TRBD1 (5 bases). The germline V gene has CDR1 SGHTA and CDR2 FQGNSA. CDR3 size: 15 residues. The V end lost 6 bases, the J end lost 8 bases, and 20 bases lay between the germline ends. For the CDR3, the DNA is TGTGCCAGCAGACGCCTCGGTAAGGGGCAGGACATTCAGTACTTC. It specifies CASRRLGKGQDIQYF.

The chain recombines TRBV27 with TRBJ2-1; tentatively, D is TRBD2 (6 bases). The CDR3 contains 17 residues. The V end was cut by 5 bases, the J end by 1 base, with 18 bases between. Per germline, CDR1 MNHEY and CDR2 SMNVEV (reference sequence). The CDR3 bases are TGTGCCAGCAGTACTCTTTCGGGAGCCCTATCCTACAATGAGCAGTTCTTC. Translating gives CASSTLSGALSYNEQFF.

The chain combines TRBV28 with TRBJ2-2; tentatively, D is TRBD2 (5 bases). The V and J ends lost 5 bases and 6 bases respectively, with 16 bases between them. Germline CDR1 reads MDHEN; CDR2 reads SYDVKM. CDR3 length equals 15 residues. The chain's CDR3 is CASSPPPGGAGELFF. Written as DNA, the CDR3 is TGTGCCAGCAGTCCCCCTCCCGGAGGAGCCGGGGAGCTGTTTTTT.

This clone was seen only once. The chain recombines TRBV4-1 with TRBJ2-2; D perhaps matches TRBD1 (5 bases). The CDR3 loop spans 15 amino acids. The V end lost 1 base, the J end lost 5 bases, and 11 bases lay between the germline ends. Germline V gives CDR1 MGHRA, CDR2 YSYEKL. As DNA, the CDR3 is TGCGCCAGCAGCCAAGCTAGGGGATGGACCGGGGAGCTGTTTTTT. As protein: CASSQARGWTGELFF.

The V and J genes are TRBV11-2 and TRBJ1-5; no definite D call. V gave up 1 base and J gave up 0 bases, with 10 bases separating them. Germline CDR1 SGHAT, CDR2 FQNNGV. The CDR3 extends over 16 amino acids. The CDR3 DNA reads TGTGCCAGCAGCTTAGGGACGAAGGGTAGCAATCAGCCCCAGCATTTT. Amino acid sequence: CASSLGTKGSNQPQHF.

Here the CDR3 reads CAWRRFTGLSNTEAFF. The DNA for the CDR3 is TGTGCCTGGAGGCGATTTACGGGACTCTCGAACACTGAAGCTTTCTTT. This chain connects TRBV30 to TRBJ1-1; a possible D gene is TRBD1 (5 bases). V was clipped by 3 bases and J by 1 base, with 18 bases between them. This CDR3 region has 16 residues. Germline assignment: CDR1 GTSNPN and CDR2 SVGIG (reference sequence). Looking up the rest from reference TRBV30 and TRBJ1-1 gives the full variable domain: SQTIHQWPATLVQPVGSPLSLECTVEGTSNPNLYWYRQAAGRGLQLLFYSVGIGQISSEVPQNLSASRPQDRQFILSSKKLLLSDSGFYLCAWRRFTGLSNTEAFFGQGTRLTVV.

V usage is TRBV4-2 and J usage is TRBJ2-5; TRBD1 might be the D (5 bases). Germline CDR1 reads LGHNA; CDR2 reads YNFKEQ. The CDR3 covers 14 residues. V lost 1 base, J lost 5 bases, and 11 bases lay in between. The CDR3 reads CASSQGGSQETQYF. The CDR3 nucleotides are TGTGCCAGCAGCCAAGGGGGCTCCCAGGAGACCCAGTACTTC.

This chain links TRBV5-1 with TRBJ2-7; the D gene could be TRBD1 or TRBD2 (5 bases each). CDR3 length: 13 amino acids. Deletions cut 5 bases from V and 3 bases from J, with 12 bases between. Germline-derived CDR1 and CDR2 are SGHRS and YFSETQ. CDR3 amino acids: CASSRDAGYEQYF. Written as DNA, the CDR3 is TGCGCCAGCAGTCGGGACGCAGGCTACGAGCAGTACTTC.